Presented here are 3 T cell receptor beta chains from one specimen sequenced in a study of brain T cells in children with intractable seizures. Sequenced by immunoSEQ multiplex PCR; TCRdb stores in-frame clones only, minus some. The table records more than 40,000 clones, over 75% of them present only once. This sample comprised peripheral blood, obtained at surgery. These receptors originate from a girl aged 2-10 years with tuberous sclerosis and intractable seizures.

The chain employs TRBV5-1 and TRBJ2-2; D may be TRBD1 (6 bases). Trimming stripped 0 bases from V and 1 base from J, with 10 bases between. Germline-derived CDR1 and CDR2 are SGHRS and YFSETQ. This CDR3 comprises 16 residues. This CDR3 is CASSLDGGRNTGELFF. The CDR3 DNA follows: TGCGCCAGCAGCTTGGATGGGGGCCGGAACACCGGGGAGCTGTTTTTT.

The V and J genes are TRBV2 and TRBJ2-7, with D possibly matching TRBD1 (5 bases). Between the trimmed V and J ends, which lost 5 bases and 3 bases, there was a span of 14 bases. This CDR3 contains 14 residues. Germline CDR1 is SNHLY and CDR2 is FYNNEI. CDR3 nucleotide sequence: TGTGCCAGCAGTCCGACGACAGAGAGCTACGAGCAGTACTTC. This encodes CASSPTTESYEQYF.

The chain has TRBV2 and TRBJ1-2; D is undetermined. Per germline, CDR1 SNHLY and CDR2 FYNNEI. The V end lost 7 bases, the J end lost 6 bases, and 21 bases lay between the germline ends. The CDR3 runs 15 residues. The CDR3 DNA is TGTGCCAGCAAACTTTTGACGTCAGACCCGAATGGCTACACCTTC. The encoded protein is CASKLLTSDPNGYTF.